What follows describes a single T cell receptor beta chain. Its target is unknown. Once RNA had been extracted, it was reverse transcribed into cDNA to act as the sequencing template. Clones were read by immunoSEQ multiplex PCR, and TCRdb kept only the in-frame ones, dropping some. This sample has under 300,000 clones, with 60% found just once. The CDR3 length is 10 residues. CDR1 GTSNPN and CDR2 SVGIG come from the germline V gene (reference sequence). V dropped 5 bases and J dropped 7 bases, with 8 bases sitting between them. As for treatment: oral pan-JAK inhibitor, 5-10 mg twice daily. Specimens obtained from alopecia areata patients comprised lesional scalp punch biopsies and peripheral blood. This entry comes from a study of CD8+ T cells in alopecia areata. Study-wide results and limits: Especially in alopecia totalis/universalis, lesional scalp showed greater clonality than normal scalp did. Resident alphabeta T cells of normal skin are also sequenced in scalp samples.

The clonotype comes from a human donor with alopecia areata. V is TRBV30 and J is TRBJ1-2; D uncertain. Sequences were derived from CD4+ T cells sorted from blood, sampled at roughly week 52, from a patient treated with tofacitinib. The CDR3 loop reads CAWGVSGYTF. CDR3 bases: TGTGCCTGGGGGGTTTCTGGCTACACCTTC.